This paragraph reports one TCR beta chain. Its target antigen remains unknown. One base away there is no much larger clone; base qualities are not given. A MiSeq instrument was used for deep resolution sequencing, which targeted depths ranging from 1 in 1 million up to 1 in 200,000 T cells, with coverage averaging 10x for each clonotype. The immunoSEQ hsTCRB Kit was used to generate the TCR beta libraries. Under the source paper's analysis protocol: The data were analyzed with ImmunoSEQ Analyzer and ImmunoSEQ Data Assistant, and V, D and J gene assignments followed IMGT definitions. Clonality, which ranges from 0 to 1, was calculated by subtracting the normalized Shannon entropy of productive rearrangement frequencies from one. Only overrepresented clonotypes making up at least 0.05% of the repertoire of each patient were included in the public clonotype analysis. Some 13 age-matched healthy donor repertoires from immuneACCESS served as clonality controls. As stored in TCRdb, this immuneACCESS dataset retains in-frame rearrangements with V and J assigned. A fraction of the clones does not appear; measured against another copy, unresolved V genes explain less than half of the discrepancy, and the remainder lacks a known reason. V and J calls and clone size come straight from that table; D and trimming were deduced from the DNA. The sample table records some 17,000 clones; 75% to 85% of these occur just once. The ten largest clones add up to about 17% of the sample.

This record belongs to a study of cytotoxic CD8 clonotypes in ibrutinib-treated CLL (dated by TCRdb to the early 2020s). Turning to the overall study: The cohort had about a dozen relapsed/refractory and under 16 treatment-naive patients; fewer than 18 were IGHV unmutated. Partial responses were observed in about 25 patients and complete responses in 2; after a median follow-up of about 69 months, remission was maintained in around 14 patients and progression was observed in about twelve. Response samples were obtained after a median of approximately eleven months of treatment, with a range of roughly 6 to 40 months. Samples averaged approximately 260,000 productive templates and more than 85,000 productive rearrangements. Of the roughly 90 participants in the trial, 25 to 30 had longitudinal samples available. Cryopreserved peripheral blood mononuclear cells were collected at three points: before therapy, at response, and at either sustained remission or disease progression.

For TCR beta library preparation, 1.5 to 2 micrograms of genomic DNA were extracted from the cryopreserved PBMCs. Longitudinal blood samples from CLL patients on ibrutinib monotherapy underwent high-throughput TCR beta sequencing. The patients took part in an open-label, single-center phase 2 trial of ibrutinib monotherapy. The full study reports these points: At baseline, clonality was higher than in age-matched healthy donors and showed a strong correlation with circulating CD8+ T-cell counts. Clonality rose at ibrutinib response, remained stable during sustained remission, and dropped back toward baseline at progression. Public clonotypes were rare and either contracted or stayed stable during treatment, and the rise in clonality at ibrutinib response reflected the expansion of private clonotypes. Sampling times were not matched between patients in sustained remission and patients whose disease was progressing, and lymph node repertoires were not examined.

For CDR1 and CDR2, the germline V gene (reference sequence) lists SEHNR and FQNEAQ. The junction shows trimming of 5 bases on V and 1 base on J, plus 17 bases between the germline ends. The CDR3 has 16 amino acids, counting the end cysteine and phenylalanine. Only the CDR3 portion is preserved as DNA: 48 bases, with reading frame beginning at the first base. The specimen was PBMCs, collected before ibrutinib treatment. This receptor was obtained from a human donor with chronic lymphocytic leukemia. The chain is assembled from TRBV7-9 and TRBJ1-1; the best D guess is TRBD1, with 5 bases matching. The CDR3 protein is CASSISRQRKNTEAFF. In nucleotide form, the sequence is TGTGCCAGCAGCATCTCCCGACAGCGTAAGAACACTGAAGCTTTCTTT.